Below are 24 T cell receptor beta chains sequenced from a single sample in a study of technical replicates of blood from a handful of donors. TCRdb's copy holds only in-frame clones and misses some; the assay was immunoSEQ multiplex PCR. The table shows around 79,000 clones, with 94% occurring only once. The sequenced sample was T cells isolated from PBMCs. The receptors originated from a human donor in good health.

The genes are TRBV15 and TRBJ2-3; 12 positions match TRBD1. V shed 1 base and J 14 bases; nucleotides not matched to a gene: 13. Germline CDR1 is LNHNV and CDR2 is YYDKDF (reference sequence). This CDR3 has 16 residues. CDR3 residues: CATSRGGGDRGRRWYF. CDR3 nucleotides: TGTGCCACCAGCAGAGGGGGCGGGGACAGGGGGCGCCGTTGGTATTTT.

This chain joins TRBV30 and TRBJ1-4; D unresolved. Per the germline V gene, CDR1 is GTSNPN and CDR2 is SVGIG (reference sequence). The CDR3 contains 13 residues. V was cut by 5 bases and J by 5 bases, with 12 bases left in between. CDR3 sequence: CAWSSETNEKLFF. The CDR3, as DNA: TGTGCCTGGTCTTCCGAAACAAATGAAAAACTGTTTTTT.

This sequence joins TRBV7-9 and TRBJ2-7, with 7 bases matching TRBD2. CDR1 and CDR2 (germline): SEHNR, FQNEAQ (reference sequence). CDR3 length: 14 residues. V dropped 2 bases and J dropped 3; count of bases not matched to a gene: 4. CDR3 coding DNA: TGTGCCAGCAGCTTAACTAGCGCGAACTACGAGCAGTACTTC. Its translation is CASSLTSANYEQYF.

The chain links TRBV7-9 to TRBJ1-1; D ambiguous. Per the germline V gene, CDR1 is SEHNR and CDR2 is FQNEAQ (reference sequence). The CDR3 consists of 12 residues. Deletions cut 3 bases from V and 6 bases from J, with 8 bases between. In DNA form, the CDR3 reads TGTGCCAGCAGCTTGCGTGGGCCTGAAGCTTTCTTT. Protein sequence: CASSLRGPEAFF.

This chain connects TRBV7-6 to TRBJ2-4; D possibly corresponds to TRBD2 (5 bases). The CDR3 is 14 amino acids. Germline V gene data show CDR1 as SGHVS and CDR2 as FNYEAQ. V lost 5 bases and J 5 bases, leaving 13 bases between the germline ends. In nucleotides, the CDR3 is TGTGCCAGCAGCCCCCGTCTCGGGGAAAACATTCAGTACTTC. Amino acids: CASSPRLGENIQYF.

The chain is built from TRBV6-5 and TRBJ2-1; 9 bases align to TRBD2. The ends lost 4 bases at V and 6 bases at J; junction bases unmatched: 7. The CDR3 runs to 15 residues. The germline gives CDR1 MNHEY, CDR2 SVGAGI. The CDR3 DNA sequence: TGTGCCAGCAGTTCTGTAGCGGGAGTGGGCAATGAGCAGTTCTTC. It encodes CASSSVAGVGNEQFF.

The J gene is TRBJ2-1, the V gene TRBV5-6, with TRBD1 matching 8 bases. CDR1 SGHDT and CDR2 YYEEEE come from the germline V gene. V was clipped by 2 bases and J by 9 bases; unmatched bases: 13. The CDR3 runs 16 residues. CDR3 sequence: CASSLRTGTARFEQFF. For the CDR3, the DNA is TGTGCCAGCAGCTTAAGGACAGGGACCGCTAGATTTGAGCAGTTCTTC.

This clone was found once. The chain recombines TRBV4-1 with TRBJ1-5, with D tentatively TRBD1 (5 bases). CDR1 MGHRA and CDR2 YSYEKL come from the germline V gene. The CDR3 is 15 amino acids. V lost 0 bases, J lost 2 bases, and 8 bases lay in between. The CDR3 is CASSQDQGGNQPQHF. DNA of the CDR3: TGCGCCAGCAGCCAAGATCAAGGGGGCAATCAGCCCCAGCATTTT.

The count of this clone is one. The chain is built from TRBV7-2 and TRBJ2-7; 9 bases agree with TRBD2. Germline V gene sequence: CDR1 SGHTA, CDR2 FQGNSA. V shed 0 bases, J shed 7 bases, and the junction held 7 bases outside the gene matches. This CDR3 contains 15 residues. CDR3 in amino acids: CASSLAPGGRGEQYF. As DNA, the CDR3 is TGTGCCAGCAGCTTAGCGCCAGGCGGGAGGGGGGAGCAGTACTTC.

The chain carries TRBV7-8 and TRBJ2-7; D is ambiguous. The ends were cut back, 1 base at V and 3 bases at J, with 4 bases in the middle. CDR1 is SGHVS, CDR2 FQNEAQ, per germline. This CDR3 comprises 12 residues. The CDR3 bases are TGTGCCAGCAGCTTAGGAGACTACGAGCAGTACTTC. As protein: CASSLGDYEQYF.

The chain carries TRBV7-9 and TRBJ2-7, with D possibly TRBD1 on 5 matching bases. V was trimmed by 4 bases and J by 0 bases, leaving 16 bases between them. The CDR3 has 16 amino acids. Germline CDR1 is SEHNR and CDR2 is FQNEAQ (reference sequence). As DNA, the CDR3 is TGTGCCAGCAGCTCCGGTCCCAGGGCTTCCTCCTACGAGCAGTACTTC. Its protein is CASSSGPRASSYEQYF.

This clone is classed as medium-sized (0.01 to 0.1%). The chain combines TRBV11-3 with TRBJ1-5; D is possibly TRBD1 (6 bases). Germline V CDR1 and CDR2: SGHNT, YENEEA. V lost 3 bases and J lost 6, with 15 bases in between. There are 15 residues in the CDR3. The CDR3 bases are TGTGCCAGCAGCTTCAGAGGGGGATATTGTCAGCCCCAGCATTTT. Its protein product is CASSFRGGYCQPQHF. The variable domain in full, completed from reference TRBV11-3 and TRBJ1-5, reads EAGVVQSPRYKIIEKKQPVAFWCNPISGHNTLYWYLQNLGQGPELLIRYENEEAVDDSQLPKDRFSAERLKGVDSTLKIQPAELGDSAVYLCASSFRGGYCQPQHFGDGTRLSIL.

The J gene is TRBJ2-7, the V gene TRBV2, with 7 bases lining up with TRBD1. The CDR3 is made up of 13 amino acids. Trimming cost V 6 bases and J 2 bases; bases outside gene matches: 4. Germline-derived CDR1 and CDR2 are SNHLY and FYNNEI. The CDR3 is CASRTGQTYEQYF. CDR3 DNA: TGTGCCAGCAGGACGGGACAGACCTACGAGCAGTACTTC.

This clone was seen a single time. The V and J genes are TRBV11-2 and TRBJ2-5, with 7 bases aligning to TRBD2. CDR3 length: 13 residues. The V and J ends lost 4 bases and 1 base, in that order; junction bases with no gene match: 0. Germline V gives CDR1 SGHAT, CDR2 FQNNGV. CDR3 residues: CASSWGGQETQYF. CDR3 nucleotide sequence: TGTGCCAGCAGCTGGGGGGGCCAAGAGACCCAGTACTTC.

This chain uses TRBV28 with TRBJ2-3; perhaps TRBD2 as D (5 bases). The V end lost 0 bases, the J end lost 6 bases, and 22 bases lay between the germline ends. The CDR3 runs to 18 residues. Germline V gives CDR1 MDHEN, CDR2 SYDVKM. The chain's CDR3 is CASSLWRVGERAHDTQYF. The CDR3 DNA reads TGTGCCAGCAGTTTATGGAGGGTTGGGGAAAGGGCACATGATACGCAGTATTTT.

This clone was picked up one time. This chain uses TRBV6-5 with TRBJ1-4; D is possibly TRBD1 (6 bases). Per germline, CDR1 MNHEY and CDR2 SVGAGI. CDR3 length: 13 residues. The V end was cut by 6 bases, the J end by 7 bases, with 12 bases between. CDR3 residues: CASRQGQGEKLFF. The CDR3 DNA reads TGTGCCAGCAGGCAGGGGCAGGGTGAAAAACTGTTTTTT.

The J gene is TRBJ2-7, the V gene TRBV5-1, with 7 bases that match TRBD1. This CDR3 spans 15 amino acids. V shed 1 base, J shed 1 base, and the junction held 5 bases outside the gene matches. The germline gives CDR1 SGHRS, CDR2 YFSETQ. Written as DNA, the CDR3 is TGCGCCAGCAGCTTGTCCGGGACAGTTTCCTACGAGCAGTACTTC. Protein: CASSLSGTVSYEQYF. The whole variable domain, remainder taken from reference TRBV5-1 and TRBJ2-7, is KAGVTQTPRYLIKTRGQQVTLSCSPISGHRSVSWYQQTPGQGLQFLFEYFSETQRNKGNFPGRFSGRQFSNSRSEMNVSTLELGDSALYLCASSLSGTVSYEQYFGPGTRLTVT.

This chain links TRBV10-1 with TRBJ2-2; D ambiguous. Deletions cut 10 bases from V and 1 base from J, with 16 bases between. CDR3 length equals 15 residues. Germline values: CDR1 WNHNN, CDR2 SYGVQD (reference sequence). For the CDR3, the DNA is TGCGCCACCGCGAGGTTTTTCGGGAACACCGGGGAGCTGTTTTTT. This translates into CATARFFGNTGELFF.

The chain combines TRBV4-1 with TRBJ1-1; 7 bases align to TRBD1. The CDR3 loop spans 14 amino acids. Germline CDR1 MGHRA, CDR2 YSYEKL. V gave up 6 bases and J gave up 1 base; unmatched junction bases: 5. CDR3 in amino acids: CASSGQGGNTEAFF. The CDR3, as DNA: TGCGCCAGCAGTGGGCAGGGGGGGAACACTGAAGCTTTCTTT.

The CDR3 region has the DNA TGTGCCAGCAGAGTCCAGGGACAGGGAGACGAGCAGTACTTC. Protein: CASRVQGQGDEQYF. The chain combines TRBV6-6 with TRBJ2-7, with 9 bases that match TRBD1. The CDR3 extends over 14 amino acids. Per germline, CDR1 MNHNY and CDR2 SVGAGI (reference sequence). V shed 6 bases, J shed 5 bases, and the junction held 8 bases outside the gene matches.

The chain uses TRBV2 and TRBJ2-4, with TRBD1 matching 7 bases. Per the germline V gene, CDR1 is SNHLY and CDR2 is FYNNEI. The CDR3 is made up of 15 amino acids. Unmatched junction bases numbered 7, after V lost 8 bases and J lost 0 bases. The CDR3 loop is CASHDRALAKNIQYF. CDR3 DNA: TGTGCCAGCCACGACAGGGCCCTAGCCAAAAACATTCAGTACTTC.

V and J are TRBV6-4 and TRBJ2-1; D possibly corresponds to TRBD1 (8 bases). V lost 2 bases to trimming and J lost 1 base, with 30 bases between them. Germline loops: CDR1 MRHNA, CDR2 SNTAGT. The CDR3 consists of 22 residues. This chain's CDR3 is CASSDQKITGGLSGVSYNEQFF. The CDR3 DNA is TGTGCCAGCAGTGACCAAAAGATAACAGGGGGTTTAAGCGGGGTGTCCTACAATGAGCAGTTCTTC.

V and J are TRBV27 and TRBJ2-3; 11 nucleotides match TRBD2. Looked up from germline, CDR1 is MNHEY and CDR2 is SMNVEV (reference sequence). This CDR3 spans 16 amino acids. Losses at the gene ends were 5 bases for V and 6 bases for J; bases not matched to a gene: 10. The CDR3 region is CASSPSPLAGADTQYF. CDR3 coding DNA: TGTGCCAGCAGTCCTTCCCCACTAGCGGGGGCGGATACGCAGTATTTT.

CDR3 residues: CASSLSGANVLTF. CDR3 nucleotide sequence: TGTGCCAGCAGCCTCTCTGGGGCCAACGTCCTGACTTTC. The rearrangement uses TRBV27 and TRBJ2-6; D is uncertain. The CDR3 covers 13 residues. Germline loops: CDR1 MNHEY, CDR2 SMNVEV (reference sequence). V was shortened by 6 bases and J by 0 bases, with 3 bases between the two germline ends.